The rows below give T cell receptor beta chains drawn from one sample of a study of T cell responses to AZD1222 COVID-19 vaccine. Using immunoSEQ multiplex PCR, the repertoire was profiled, and TCRdb retains in-frame clones only, with some absent. The sample includes about 92,000 clones, over 75% seen only once; the top ten take less than 3.5%. The sample in question was peripheral blood, obtained on day 0 of AZD1222 vaccination. Receptors were obtained from an adult in good health. Both conserved end residues are part of each CDR3. Each record gives: CDR3 protein, CDR3 DNA, D gene, V gene, J gene, clone size. D genes are given only for firm matches. Clone size appears in some rows only: once, few, many, or a class for an expanded clone.

CDR3aa: CASRPVRGSGELFF
CDR3nt: TGTGCCAGCCGCCCGGTCAGGGGGAGCGGGGAGCTGTTTTTT
d_gene: TRBD1
v_gene: TRBV5-4
j_gene: TRBJ2-2
abundance: NA

CDR3aa: CASSLGLAENQETQYF
CDR3nt: TGTGCCAGCAGTTTAGGGCTAGCGGAAAACCAAGAGACCCAGTACTTC
d_gene: TRBD2
v_gene: TRBV28
j_gene: TRBJ2-5
abundance: NA

CDR3aa: CASSWGTGNEKLFF
CDR3nt: TGTGCCAGTTCGTGGGGGACAGGGAATGAAAAACTGTTTTTT
d_gene: TRBD1
v_gene: TRBV19
j_gene: TRBJ1-4
abundance: NA

CDR3aa: CASRSPGGGNQPQHF
CDR3nt: TGTGCCAGCCGAAGCCCAGGGGGAGGCAATCAGCCCCAGCATTTT
d_gene: TRBD1
v_gene: TRBV27
j_gene: TRBJ1-5
abundance: NA

CDR3aa: CASSVNPRQPSTDTQYF
CDR3nt: TGTGCCAGCAGCGTAAACCCACGACAGCCAAGCACAGATACGCAGTATTTT
d_gene: NA
v_gene: TRBV9
j_gene: TRBJ2-3
abundance: NA

CDR3aa: CASSLTGGETQYF
CDR3nt: TGTGCCAGCAGCTTGACAGGTGGGGAGACCCAGTACTTC
d_gene: NA
v_gene: TRBV7-9
j_gene: TRBJ2-5
abundance: NA

CDR3aa: CASSLLWTGTSGISSSYNEQFF
CDR3nt: TGTGCCAGCAGTTTACTCTGGACCGGGACTAGCGGAATTTCAAGCTCCTACAATGAGCAGTTCTTC
d_gene: TRBD2
v_gene: TRBV28
j_gene: TRBJ2-1
abundance: once

CDR3aa: CASRRQVDSNQPQHF
CDR3nt: TGTGCCAGCAGGAGACAGGTTGATAGCAATCAGCCCCAGCATTTT
d_gene: NA
v_gene: TRBV27
j_gene: TRBJ1-5
abundance: NA

CDR3aa: CASRRRDGTFYGYTF
CDR3nt: TGTGCCAGCAGACGCCGGGACGGTACCTTCTATGGCTACACCTTC
d_gene: NA
v_gene: TRBV5-6
j_gene: TRBJ1-2
abundance: few

CDR3aa: CASSQDWKAGVSDTQYF
CDR3nt: TGCGCCAGCAGCCAAGACTGGAAAGCGGGAGTATCAGATACGCAGTATTTT
d_gene: TRBD2
v_gene: TRBV4-1
j_gene: TRBJ2-3
abundance: once

CDR3aa: CASSSRVPYEQYF
CDR3nt: TGTGCCAGCAGTTCACGGGTACCCTACGAGCAGTACTTC
d_gene: NA
v_gene: TRBV28
j_gene: TRBJ2-7
abundance: NA

CDR3aa: CASSQNRGHGTEAFF
CDR3nt: TGTGCCAGCAGCCAGAACAGGGGGCACGGGACTGAAGCTTTCTTT
d_gene: TRBD1
v_gene: TRBV5-4
j_gene: TRBJ1-1
abundance: NA

CDR3aa: CASSFRGANTEAFF
CDR3nt: TGTGCCAGCAGCTTTAGAGGGGCCAACACTGAAGCTTTCTTT
d_gene: NA
v_gene: TRBV7-9
j_gene: TRBJ1-1
abundance: NA

CDR3aa: CASILAGRNEQFF
CDR3nt: TGTGCCAGTATCTTAGCGGGGAGGAATGAGCAGTTCTTC
d_gene: TRBD2
v_gene: TRBV19
j_gene: TRBJ2-1
abundance: NA

CDR3aa: CASSTGQGTYEQYF
CDR3nt: TGTGCCAGCAGCACCGGACAGGGGACCTACGAGCAGTACTTC
d_gene: TRBD1
v_gene: TRBV5-6
j_gene: TRBJ2-7
abundance: NA

CDR3aa: CAWRQGSSYNSPLHF
CDR3nt: TGTGCCTGGAGGCAGGGGAGCTCCTATAATTCACCCCTCCACTTT
d_gene: NA
v_gene: TRBV30
j_gene: TRBJ1-6
abundance: NA

CDR3aa: CSGDRDLITEAFF
CDR3nt: TGCAGCGGGGACAGGGATCTTATCACTGAAGCTTTCTTT
d_gene: TRBD1
v_gene: TRBV29-1
j_gene: TRBJ1-1
abundance: NA

CDR3aa: CASSTTGRNTEAFF
CDR3nt: TGTGCCAGCTCGACGACAGGGAGGAACACTGAAGCTTTCTTT
d_gene: TRBD1
v_gene: TRBV18
j_gene: TRBJ1-1
abundance: NA

CDR3aa: CASSLQGISSYNEQFF
CDR3nt: TGTGCCAGCAGCTTACAGGGGATAAGCTCCTACAATGAGCAGTTCTTC
d_gene: TRBD1
v_gene: TRBV5-4
j_gene: TRBJ2-1
abundance: once

CDR3aa: CASSLGSRGPDQPQHF
CDR3nt: TGTGCCAGCAGCTTAGGTTCCAGGGGCCCGGATCAGCCCCAGCATTTT
d_gene: NA
v_gene: TRBV7-9
j_gene: TRBJ1-5
abundance: once

CDR3aa: CASSEAMGNTEAFF
CDR3nt: TGTGCCAGCAGTGAAGCTATGGGGAACACTGAAGCTTTCTTT
d_gene: NA
v_gene: TRBV6-1
j_gene: TRBJ1-1
abundance: NA

CDR3aa: CASSLSPLAGGYEQYF
CDR3nt: TGTGCCAGCAGTTTAAGCCCCCTAGCGGGAGGGTACGAGCAGTACTTC
d_gene: TRBD2
v_gene: TRBV27
j_gene: TRBJ2-7
abundance: NA

CDR3aa: CASSSRQGTYNEQFF
CDR3nt: TGCGCCAGCAGCTCACGACAGGGTACCTACAATGAGCAGTTCTTC
d_gene: TRBD1
v_gene: TRBV5-1
j_gene: TRBJ2-1
abundance: once

CDR3aa: CASSLSGNGANVLTF
CDR3nt: TGTGCCAGCAGTTTATCAGGGAATGGGGCCAACGTCCTGACTTTC
d_gene: NA
v_gene: TRBV28
j_gene: TRBJ2-6
abundance: few

CDR3aa: CASSLRSALNYGYTF
CDR3nt: TGTGCCAGCAGCTTACGGTCAGCGTTAAACTATGGCTACACCTTC
d_gene: NA
v_gene: TRBV7-8
j_gene: TRBJ1-2
abundance: NA

CDR3aa: CASSFFGRAADTQYF
CDR3nt: TGTGCCAGCAGCTTCTTCGGGAGGGCGGCAGATACGCAGTATTTT
d_gene: TRBD2
v_gene: TRBV7-2
j_gene: TRBJ2-3
abundance: NA

CDR3aa: CAISERTANTGELFF
CDR3nt: TGTGCCATCAGTGAACGGACAGCCAACACCGGGGAGCTGTTTTTT
d_gene: NA
v_gene: TRBV10-3
j_gene: TRBJ2-2
abundance: NA

CDR3aa: CAISSLGQGVEQYF
CDR3nt: TGTGCCATCAGCTCCCTCGGACAGGGGGTGGAGCAGTACTTC
d_gene: TRBD1
v_gene: TRBV10-3
j_gene: TRBJ2-7
abundance: NA

CDR3aa: CAWSGEGYSSYNEQFF
CDR3nt: TGTGCCTGGAGTGGAGAAGGATATAGCTCCTACAATGAGCAGTTCTTC
d_gene: NA
v_gene: TRBV30
j_gene: TRBJ2-1
abundance: NA

CDR3aa: CASSSTTGELFF
CDR3nt: TGTGCCAGCAGTTCCACCACCGGGGAGCTGTTTTTT
d_gene: NA
v_gene: TRBV27
j_gene: TRBJ2-2
abundance: NA

CDR3aa: CASSEAAPSTNEKLFF
CDR3nt: TGTGCCAGCAGTGAAGCGGCTCCATCAACTAATGAAAAACTGTTTTTT
d_gene: NA
v_gene: TRBV2
j_gene: TRBJ1-4
abundance: NA

CDR3aa: CASSLSGRGHQPQHF
CDR3nt: TGTGCCAGCAGCCTCTCAGGTCGGGGCCATCAGCCCCAGCATTTT
d_gene: NA
v_gene: TRBV28
j_gene: TRBJ1-5
abundance: NA

CDR3aa: CASSDRSETSTDTQYF
CDR3nt: TGCGCCAGCAGCGACAGGAGCGAGACTAGCACAGATACGCAGTATTTT
d_gene: NA
v_gene: TRBV5-1
j_gene: TRBJ2-3
abundance: NA

CDR3aa: CASSPPQIAGNTIYF
CDR3nt: TGTGCCAGCTCACCACCCCAAATAGCTGGAAACACCATATATTTT
d_gene: NA
v_gene: TRBV18
j_gene: TRBJ1-3
abundance: NA

CDR3aa: CAWSEGRETDTQYF
CDR3nt: TGTGCCTGGAGTGAGGGGCGGGAGACAGATACGCAGTATTTT
d_gene: TRBD2
v_gene: TRBV30
j_gene: TRBJ2-3
abundance: NA

CDR3aa: CASSPPRQAGNTIYF
CDR3nt: TGTGCCAGCAGCCCGCCCCGACAGGCTGGAAACACCATATATTTT
d_gene: NA
v_gene: TRBV7-9
j_gene: TRBJ1-3
abundance: NA

CDR3aa: CAWSVQGQETQYF
CDR3nt: TGTGCCTGGAGTGTACAGGGGCAAGAGACCCAGTACTTC
d_gene: TRBD1
v_gene: TRBV30
j_gene: TRBJ2-5
abundance: NA

CDR3aa: CASSPMGRGWSNSPLHF
CDR3nt: TGCGCCAGCAGCCCTATGGGGCGGGGTTGGAGTAATTCACCCCTCCACTTT
d_gene: NA
v_gene: TRBV4-1
j_gene: TRBJ1-6
abundance: NA

CDR3aa: CASSWDPGTLEETQYF
CDR3nt: TGTGCCAGCAGCTGGGACCCCGGGACTCTAGAAGAGACCCAGTACTTC
d_gene: NA
v_gene: TRBV5-5
j_gene: TRBJ2-5
abundance: NA

CDR3aa: CASSLKTGNTEAFF
CDR3nt: TGTGCCAGCAGCTTAAAGACAGGGAACACTGAAGCTTTCTTT
d_gene: NA
v_gene: TRBV11-2
j_gene: TRBJ1-1
abundance: NA

CDR3aa: CALGGSYNEQFF
CDR3nt: TGTGCCTTGGGAGGATCCTACAATGAGCAGTTCTTC
d_gene: NA
v_gene: TRBV30
j_gene: TRBJ2-1
abundance: once

CDR3aa: CASSIEDSPAYEQYF
CDR3nt: TGTGCCAGTAGTATAGAGGACAGCCCTGCCTACGAGCAGTACTTC
d_gene: NA
v_gene: TRBV19
j_gene: TRBJ2-7
abundance: NA

CDR3aa: CASSVDRGNQPQHF
CDR3nt: TGTGCCAGCAGCGTCGACAGGGGGAATCAGCCCCAGCATTTT
d_gene: TRBD1
v_gene: TRBV5-4
j_gene: TRBJ1-5
abundance: NA

CDR3aa: CSASASGVSDTQYF
CDR3nt: TGCAGTGCTAGTGCTAGCGGGGTATCAGATACGCAGTATTTT
d_gene: TRBD2
v_gene: TRBV20-1
j_gene: TRBJ2-3
abundance: NA

CDR3aa: CASSGTSGAEETQYF
CDR3nt: TGTGCCAGCAGCGGGACTAGCGGGGCCGAAGAGACCCAGTACTTC
d_gene: TRBD2
v_gene: TRBV6-6
j_gene: TRBJ2-5
abundance: few

CDR3aa: CASSPGQGEMNTEAFF
CDR3nt: TGTGCCAGCTCACCGGGACAGGGCGAAATGAACACTGAAGCTTTCTTT
d_gene: TRBD1
v_gene: TRBV18
j_gene: TRBJ1-1
abundance: once

CDR3aa: CAWSDGDGDEAFF
CDR3nt: TGTGCCTGGAGTGATGGAGATGGGGATGAAGCTTTCTTT
d_gene: NA
v_gene: TRBV30
j_gene: TRBJ1-1
abundance: NA

CDR3aa: CASTRTATNEKLFF
CDR3nt: TGTGCCAGTACCCGGACTGCAACTAATGAAAAACTGTTTTTT
d_gene: NA
v_gene: TRBV19
j_gene: TRBJ1-4
abundance: NA

CDR3aa: CASSLAWTSGKADSYEQYF
CDR3nt: TGTGCCAGCAGCTTAGCCTGGACTAGCGGGAAAGCAGATTCCTACGAGCAGTACTTC
d_gene: TRBD2
v_gene: TRBV7-8
j_gene: TRBJ2-7
abundance: NA